The sequence of this T cell receptor (beta chain) was determined in a study of T cells in Graves' hyperthyroidism and ophthalmopathy. Amplification yielded TCR beta CDR3 regions, with RNA transcripts as the source. In the first-round RT-PCR of the TCR CDR3, the HTBI primer set was used. Each CDR3 protein gets one entry after TCRdb re-called the multiplex PCR reads with MiXCR. The sample holds hundreds of thousands of distinct CDR3 sequences; around 20% are singletons and the top ten take approximately 16%. Exclusion of patients followed from uncontrolled infection, other autoimmune disease, pregnancy or lactation. Clinicians diagnosed patients from clinical symptoms, serum thyroxine and TRAb, thyroid ultrasound and orbital computed tomography. The germline V gene has CDR1 LGHNA and CDR2 YNFKEQ. The V gene end was trimmed by 0 bases and the J gene end by 7 bases; junction bases not matched to a gene: 17. This CDR3 has 19 residues.

The sample comprised blood. The V gene is TRBV4-2, the J gene TRBJ2-3, with 9 nucleotides matching TRBD2. The sequence was obtained from a woman aged 50 to 60 with Graves' hyperthyroidism that later progressed to Graves' ophthalmopathy. The CDR3 nucleotides are TGTGCCAGCAGCCAAGACCCCCCGGGAGCGGGGGGCACGTTTCATACGCAGTATTTT. Its translation: CASSQDPPGAGGTFHTQYF.